The sequence of this TCR beta chain was determined in a study of blood T cell repertoires in COVID-19. Participants spanned ages about 18 to 95 years and resided in roughly 22 US areas. V was cut by 6 bases and J by 6 bases, with 14 bases left in between. CDR1 MNHEY and CDR2 SMNVEV come from the germline V gene (reference sequence). The CDR3 consists of 13 residues. TCRdb's table, derived via immunoSEQ multiplex PCR, lists solely in-frame clones and lacks some. The sample lists around 250,000 clones; approximately 82% were seen once. The receptor's source is a man in his forties who had recovered from COVID-19. The gene calls are TRBV27 and TRBJ1-1; a possible D gene is TRBD1 (5 bases). The sequencing input was PBMCs or T cells enriched from blood (not recorded which). For the CDR3, the DNA is TGTGCCAGCAGGGGTGGGGGGACTCCTGAAGCTTTCTTT. Translation: CASRGGGTPEAFF.